This note documents a single T cell receptor delta chain sequence. This clone was detected only a few times. The antigen it binds to is not known. This may come from a read error, since a much larger clone is one base off. The CDR3, from cysteine to phenylalanine, totals 18 residues. CDR3 DNA is the only sequence kept; it has 54 bases, read in frame from the first base. The germline V gene specifies GEAIGNYY as CDR1 and EKD as CDR2. Sequencing was performed on an Illumina MiSeq. TCRdb reprocessed the public data with the CATT caller; entries with the same nucleotide sequence were combined afterwards. The sample has just over 3,000 delta-chain clones on record, 8.5% to 12% of them singletons. Clones ranked in the top ten supply approximately 9.9% of the sample. This sample stems from a study of gamma-delta chains in newborns, infants, children (dated by TCRdb to the late 2010s). With regard to the full study: In the study title, it is stated that polyclonal expansion of innate gammadelta T cells is driven by microbial exposure immediately after birth. How innate gammadelta T cell populations in human newborns were shaped by microbial exposure immediately after birth was investigated in the study.

In this chain, TRDV2 is recombined with TRDJ2; TRDD3 agrees with 7 junctional bases. The sequenced sample was blood. The sequence was obtained from a child who was a newborn, infant or young child, either healthy, febrile or measles-vaccinated (not recorded which). The CDR3: CACDTVGSGGPPTTQLFF. The nucleotides read TGTGCCTGTGACACCGTGGGGTCTGGGGGGCCTCCGACAACACAACTCTTCTTT.